Shown below are 28 T cell receptor beta chains from a single sample sequenced in a study of a mutant IDH1 vaccine in newly diagnosed glioma. Time point defined: baseline, week 1 (first vaccination visit). Treatment here: pre-vaccination baseline after standard-of-care therapy. The table came from immunoSEQ multiplex PCR; TCRdb's copy has only in-frame clones and leaves some out. The sample shows about 54,000 clones, roughly 80% of them seen only once. The sequenced sample was PBMCs, obtained from a glioma patient treated with radiotherapy, temozolomide or both. The receptors were gathered from a man aged 18 to 29 with glioma.

The rearrangement links TRBV6-1 to TRBJ2-7; D is unresolved. The CDR3 covers 12 residues. CDR1 is MNHNS and CDR2 is SASEGT in the germline V gene. V dropped 1 base and J dropped 3 bases, with 4 bases sitting between them. The CDR3 protein is CASSEDRYEQYF. Written as DNA, the CDR3 is TGTGCCAGCAGTGAAGATCGCTACGAGCAGTACTTC.

This clone has a handful of counts. V gene TRBV5-1 combines with J gene TRBJ2-2; TRBD2 might be the D (6 bases). The CDR3 totals 16 residues. Trimming cost V 3 bases and J 5 bases, with 17 bases left between them. Germline-derived CDR1 and CDR2 are SGHRS and YFSETQ. The CDR3 sequence: CASSSHLAVGTGELFF. The CDR3 nucleotides are TGCGCCAGCAGCTCGCACTTAGCGGTCGGGACCGGGGAGCTGTTTTTT.

J is TRBJ1-2 and V is TRBV7-2; no reliable D call. Deletions cut 4 bases from V and 0 bases from J, with 12 bases between. The CDR3 runs 15 residues. Germline loops: CDR1 SGHTA, CDR2 FQGNSA. CDR3 sequence (DNA): TGTGCCAGCAGCTCACCGGGTCGAGCTAACTATGGCTACACCTTC. Translating it yields CASSSPGRANYGYTF.

The CDR3 reads CASAQPGTYTNYGYTF. In DNA, the CDR3 is TGTGCCAGCGCCCAGCCCGGGACCTATACTAACTATGGCTACACCTTC. The chain employs TRBV5-6 and TRBJ1-2; weak D call: TRBD1 (5 bases). V was pared by 7 bases and J by 0 bases, with 19 bases between. CDR3 length: 16 amino acids. Germline assignment: CDR1 SGHDT and CDR2 YYEEEE.

V and J are TRBV28 and TRBJ2-7, with D perhaps matching TRBD2 (5 bases). The germline CDR1 and CDR2 sequences are MDHEN and SYDVKM. The V gene lost 1 base and the J gene lost 7 bases, with 14 bases spanning the gap. This CDR3 region has 14 residues. DNA for the CDR3: TGTGCCAGCAGTTTATTGTCGGGGTTCGAAGAGCAGTACTTC. Its translation is CASSLLSGFEEQYF.

This clone was counted between two and nine times. The rearrangement links TRBV14 to TRBJ1-4; the D gene is possibly TRBD1 (5 bases). This CDR3 contains 11 residues. V was shortened by 4 bases and J by 12 bases, with 9 bases between the two germline ends. Germline-derived CDR1 and CDR2 are SGHDN and FVKESK. DNA for the CDR3: TGTGCCAGCAGCCCCGGGACGGAACTGTTTTTT. This sequence encodes CASSPGTELFF.

The J gene is TRBJ1-1, the V gene TRBV6-5, with a possible D match to TRBD1 (6 bases). Per the germline V gene, CDR1 is MNHEY and CDR2 is SVGAGI. The CDR3 sequence is 13 residues long. Trimming stripped 6 bases from V and 2 bases from J, with 10 bases between. The CDR3 region has the DNA TGTGCCAGCAGGGCACAGGGAAACACTGAAGCTTTCTTT. Encoded protein: CASRAQGNTEAFF.

About this clone itself: The junction does not match germline at one end; this may be a read error. The chain has TRBV7-7 and TRBJ2-2; D may be TRBD1 (6 bases). Per the germline V gene, CDR1 is SSHAT and CDR2 is FNYEAQ (reference sequence). The CDR3 loop spans 14 amino acids. CDR3 sequence: CASSWDKNTGELFF. The CDR3 DNA reads as TGTGCTAGCAGCTGGGACAAGAACACCGGGGAGCTGTTTTTT.

The chain employs TRBV28 and TRBJ1-5; no reliable D call. The germline gives CDR1 MDHEN, CDR2 SYDVKM. Trimming removed 5 bases at V and 3 bases at J, with 8 bases between. The CDR3 extends over 13 amino acids. The CDR3 loop is CASSTDVNQPQHF. The CDR3 DNA is TGTGCCAGCAGTACCGACGTCAATCAGCCCCAGCATTTT.

The chain recombines TRBV6-5 with TRBJ1-2; D is unclear. Germline assignment: CDR1 MNHEY and CDR2 SVGAGI. The V end was cut by 5 bases, the J end by 8 bases, with 9 bases between. The length of the CDR3 is 11 residues. The CDR3 DNA reads TGTGCCAGCAGTCACGGCGGGGGCTACACCTTC. It yields the protein CASSHGGGYTF.

The gene calls are TRBV9 and TRBJ1-4; the match to TRBD1 covers 9 bases. The V gene's germline CDR1 is SGDLS and CDR2 YYNGEE. The CDR3 has 16 residues. Unmatched junction bases numbered 8, after V lost 0 bases and J lost 8 bases. CDR3 nucleotide sequence: TGTGCCAGCAGCGTAGGATCCGGGACAGGGAACGAAAAACTGTTTTTT. This codes for CASSVGSGTGNEKLFF. The whole variable domain, filled in from reference TRBV9 and TRBJ1-4, reads DSGVTQTPKHLITATGQRVTLRCSPRSGDLSVYWYQQSLDQGLQFLIQYYNGEERAKGNILERFSAQQFPDLHSELNLSSLELGDSALYFCASSVGSGTGNEKLFFGSGTQLSVL.

In its sample, this clone is medium-sized (0.01 to 0.1%). The V call is TRBV6-4, the J call TRBJ2-2, with D hard to call. The germline V gene encodes CDR1 MRHNA and CDR2 SNTAGT. CDR3 length equals 13 residues. Deletions cut 4 bases from V and 8 bases from J, with 11 bases between. This CDR3 reads CASSADLSGELFF. As DNA, the CDR3 is TGTGCCAGCAGTGCAGACCTCTCGGGGGAGCTGTTTTTT.

The chain employs TRBV6-5 and TRBJ2-7, with D tentatively TRBD1 or TRBD2 (5 bases each). Germline V gene data show CDR1 as MNHEY and CDR2 as SVGAGI. There are 15 residues in the CDR3. Trimming stripped 6 bases from V and 1 base from J, with 16 bases between. The CDR3 sequence is CASRRGRGLSYEQYF. Here the CDR3 DNA reads TGTGCCAGCAGACGCGGACGGGGCTTGTCCTACGAGCAGTACTTC.

This rearrangement joins TRBV29-1 to TRBJ2-5, with 10 bases lining up with TRBD1. Trimming at V came to 5 bases and at J to 4 bases, leaving 4 bases not matched to a gene. Germline V gene sequence: CDR1 SQVTM, CDR2 ANQGSEA. There are 13 residues in the CDR3. CDR3 sequence: CSVRDRGGETQYF. The DNA for the CDR3 is TGCAGCGTTCGGGACAGGGGTGGAGAGACCCAGTACTTC.

This chain joins TRBV5-3 and TRBJ1-5, with 8 bases that match TRBD1. TRBV5-3 is noted as an ORF with a role that remains uncertain. Unmatched junction bases numbered 5, after V lost 2 bases and J lost 7 bases. The CDR3 runs 14 residues. The CDR3 loop reads CARSFVQGVQPQHF. The CDR3 bases are TGTGCCAGAAGCTTTGTACAGGGGGTCCAGCCCCAGCATTTT.

V usage is TRBV9 and J usage is TRBJ1-1, with TRBD1 as a possible D gene (5 bases). V shed 5 bases and J shed 4 bases, with 18 bases lying between them. Germline-derived CDR1 and CDR2 are SGDLS and YYNGEE. The CDR3 is made up of 15 amino acids. CDR3 amino acids: CASRAYGGVVTEAFF. CDR3 DNA sequence: TGTGCCAGCAGGGCGTACGGGGGGGTAGTCACTGAAGCTTTCTTT.

The V gene is TRBV5-1, the J gene TRBJ2-7; D possibly corresponds to TRBD1 (5 bases). CDR3 length equals 14 residues. V gave up 0 bases and J gave up 2 bases, with 9 bases separating them. Germline V gene sequence: CDR1 SGHRS, CDR2 YFSETQ. The CDR3 DNA reads TGCGCCAGCAGCTTGGGACAGTTAGCCTACGAGCAGTACTTC. It translates to CASSLGQLAYEQYF. Together with reference TRBV5-1 and TRBJ2-7, the CDR3 gives the full variable domain: KAGVTQTPRYLIKTRGQQVTLSCSPISGHRSVSWYQQTPGQGLQFLFEYFSETQRNKGNFPGRFSGRQFSNSRSEMNVSTLELGDSALYLCASSLGQLAYEQYFGPGTRLTVT.

The chain employs TRBV9 and TRBJ2-5, with D maybe TRBD1 (5 bases). In germline, CDR1 is SGDLS, CDR2 YYNGEE. This CDR3 has 14 amino acids. Trimming left V 4 bases short and J 4 bases short, with 14 bases between. The CDR3 bases are TGTGCCAGCAGCCACGACAGCCGGGCAGAGACCCAGTACTTC. It yields the protein CASSHDSRAETQYF.

In its sample, this clone ranks as large. This chain joins TRBV5-6 and TRBJ2-7; TRBD1 aligns across 7 bases. With V trimmed by 3 bases and J by 2 bases, 5 bases remained unmatched. CDR1 SGHDT and CDR2 YYEEEE come from the germline V gene. This CDR3 is built from 14 residues. The CDR3 nucleotides are TGTGCCAGCAGCTCCGACAGGGAGCCCTACGAGCAGTACTTC. It translates to CASSSDREPYEQYF.

This clone appeared a few times. The genes are TRBV4-3 and TRBJ1-1; no reliable D call. The V gene lost 1 base and the J gene lost 11 bases, with 17 bases spanning the gap. The germline V gene encodes CDR1 LGHNA and CDR2 YSLEER. This CDR3 spans 14 amino acids. The CDR3 DNA follows: TGCGCCAGCAGCCAAGGGCACAGCGGGCCGGGGGCTTTCTTT. Protein sequence: CASSQGHSGPGAFF.

This clone appeared a single time. This chain links TRBV4-1 with TRBJ2-1; perhaps TRBD2 as D (6 bases). Trimming shortened V by 2 bases and J by 0 bases, and 17 bases separated the two germline ends. The germline gives CDR1 MGHRA, CDR2 YSYEKL. There are 18 residues in the CDR3. The CDR3 coding sequence is TGCGCCAGCAGCCAACTACCCGGCGGGGATAGCTCCTACAATGAGCAGTTCTTC. As protein: CASSQLPGGDSSYNEQFF.

The chain employs TRBV5-1 and TRBJ2-1; D unresolved. V shed 0 bases and J shed 4 bases, with 5 bases lying between them. Germline V gene sequence: CDR1 SGHRS, CDR2 YFSETQ. The CDR3 has 13 residues. CDR3 sequence reads: CASSLGVYNEQFF. The CDR3 DNA reads TGCGCCAGCAGCTTGGGGGTTTACAATGAGCAGTTCTTC.

The chain has TRBV4-3 and TRBJ2-1, with TRBD2 identical over 12 bases. Germline CDR1 is LGHNA and CDR2 is YSLEER. V lost 0 bases, J lost 0 bases, and 9 bases stayed unmatched. This CDR3 region has 20 residues. CDR3 sequence reads: CASSQDRLAGESYSYNEQFF. CDR3 sequence (DNA): TGCGCCAGCAGCCAAGATCGACTAGCGGGAGAGAGTTACTCCTACAATGAGCAGTTCTTC.

This clone has just a few counts. V and J are TRBV7-9 and TRBJ1-1; 7 bases match TRBD1. Trimming at V came to 0 bases and at J to 4 bases, leaving 2 bases not matched to a gene. The CDR3 consists of 14 residues. CDR1 and CDR2 from the germline V gene are SEHNR and FQNEAQ (reference sequence). The CDR3 is CASSLATGSTEAFF. CDR3 DNA sequence: TGTGCCAGCAGCTTAGCGACAGGGAGCACTGAAGCTTTCTTT.

The chain is built from TRBV30 and TRBJ2-5; 13 bases map to TRBD2. The CDR3 is 15 amino acids. The J segment lost 3 bases and the V segment lost 3 bases, leaving 4 bases of the junction unmatched. Germline loops: CDR1 GTSNPN, CDR2 SVGIG (reference sequence). DNA of the CDR3: TGTGCCTGGAGCCCCGGGACTAGCGGGGAAGAGACCCAGTACTTC. Residues: CAWSPGTSGEETQYF.

This clone was detected once. The chain joins TRBV25-1 to TRBJ2-7, with unresolved D. The CDR3 runs 15 residues. Germline V gives CDR1 MGHDK, CDR2 SYGVNS. Trimming stripped 1 base from V and 1 base from J, with 11 bases between. The DNA of the CDR3 is TGTGCCAGCAGTGAATCCGGTACAAAGTCCTACGAGCAGTACTTC. This sequence encodes CASSESGTKSYEQYF.

V usage is TRBV7-2 and J usage is TRBJ1-1; the D is unclear. The CDR3 is 14 amino acids. V shed 1 base and J shed 1 base, with 7 bases lying between them. Germline CDR1 and CDR2: SGHTA and FQGNSA. The CDR3 bases are TGTGCCAGCAGCTTAGTCCGGGGGAACACTGAAGCTTTCTTT. Protein: CASSLVRGNTEAFF. The full variable domain, rest sourced from reference TRBV7-2 and TRBJ1-1, is GAGVSQSPSNKVTEKGKDVELRCDPISGHTALYWYRQSLGQGLEFLIYFQGNSAPDKSGLPSDRFSAERTGGSVSTLTIQRTQQEDSAVYLCASSLVRGNTEAFFGQGTRLTVV.

The chain has TRBV28 and TRBJ2-7; a possible D gene is TRBD2 (6 bases). Germline lookup yields CDR1 MDHEN and CDR2 SYDVKM. The ends were cut back, 3 bases at V and 2 bases at J, with 14 bases in the middle. CDR3 size: 15 residues. The CDR3 nucleotides are TGTGCCAGCAGTTTGGGGCTTGGCGGGGCCTACGAGCAGTACTTC. Its translation is CASSLGLGGAYEQYF.